This T cell receptor beta chain was documented in a study of T cell responses to AZD1222 COVID-19 vaccine. Study-level information: Doses given second, at about 4 or about 12 weeks, were pooled.

The V gene's germline CDR1 is WSHSY and CDR2 SAAADI. V shed 0 bases and J shed 2 bases, with 16 bases lying between them. The CDR3 contains 17 residues. Sequencing used immunoSEQ multiplex PCR; TCRdb keeps in-frame clones, though not all of them. Here the sample spans fewer than 300,000 clones, more than 80% being singletons. The sample here was peripheral blood, taken on day 0 of AZD1222 vaccination. The chain employs TRBV10-2 and TRBJ1-2; possible D gene TRBD1, 6 bases. This sequence originates from an adult in good health. The CDR3 DNA follows: TGCGCCAGCAGTGAGTCAGGGGGATCTCAGGGAAACTATGGCTACACCTTC. It is translated as CASSESGGSQGNYGYTF.